This T cell receptor beta chain was sequenced for a study of T cell responses to AZD1222 COVID-19 vaccine. CDR1 is LGHNT, CDR2 FRNRAP, per germline. The CDR3 totals 14 residues. V gave up 6 bases and J gave up 0 bases, with 9 bases separating them. TCRdb's copy holds only in-frame clones and misses some; the assay was immunoSEQ multiplex PCR. The sample records some 140,000 clones, more than 90% being singletons. The receptor comes from an adult in good health. Sequences were derived from peripheral blood, sampled on day 0 of AZD1222 vaccination. The chain is built from TRBV12-5 and TRBJ1-3; D unresolved. DNA of the CDR3: TGTGCTAGTGGCCTATCGGGCTCTGGAAACACCATATATTTT. Translation gives CASGLSGSGNTIYF.